The source of this T cell receptor (beta chain) is a study of T cell repertoires in cytomegalovirus infection. Trimming cost V 8 bases and J 5 bases; bases outside gene matches: 30. Germline CDR1 is MRHNA and CDR2 is SNTAGT. The CDR3 spans 23 residues. TCRdb re-called the reads with MiXCR, one entry per CDR3 protein. The sample includes some 500,000 distinct CDR3 sequences, around 35% of them seen just once. About this clonotype itself: What it binds is unknown.

Whole-study results and caveats: It was HLA-C-restricted CMV-specific TCR beta clonotypes that dominated the response ex vivo.

The receptor comes from a human donor in good health (CMV status not recorded). Some clones in this sample may be carry-over from other donors' samples. The sequencing used cultured PBMCs, collected from culture after CMV antigen stimulation. The chain links TRBV6-4 to TRBJ2-3, with TRBD2 matching over 14 bases. The CDR3 bases are TGTGCCAGCCGCTTTCGGGACAGCCTGTTCGGAGGGACTAGCGGGGGACTGGAAGATACGCAGTATTTT. It codes for CASRFRDSLFGGTSGGLEDTQYF.